One and the same sample provided the 8 T cell receptor beta chains below, sequenced in a study of blood T cells in healthy people across ages (dated by TCRdb to the mid-2010s). The library was prepared using 5' RACE. TCRdb shows the sequencer as Illumina HiSeq 2500. The second PCR ran for about 7 to 11 cycles and used a J-beta primer mix along with a sample-barcoded 5' primer. Through fastp at Q25 and MiXCR, TCRdb rebuilt clones from the public reads, retaining in-frame beta chains. Every entry covers one CDR3 protein and lists the most common genes and DNA from its rows. The sample yields roughly 1,100,000 distinct CDR3 sequences; around 27% were counted once. The ten most abundant clones make up 0.75% of the sample. The sample also formed part of further work on T cells of mothers and their children.

Sequenced material: blood. These TCRs come from a girl aged 2 to 10 in good health.

The table lists this clonotype with a few counts. J is TRBJ2-1 and V is TRBV20-1; TRBD2 aligns across 9 bases. Gene TRBJ2-7 matches the end of the DNA better, so the J call may be wrong. The germline V gene encodes CDR1 DFQATT and CDR2 SNEGSKA (reference sequence). This CDR3 comprises 13 residues. The CDR3 DNA reads as TGCAGTGCTAAAATAGCGGGAGTCAACGAGCAGTACTTC. Translated: CSAKIAGVNEQYF.

This clonotype was seen more than once but under ten times. The rearrangement uses TRBV6-4 and TRBJ2-1; perhaps TRBD2 as D (5 bases). V lost 9 bases and J 5 bases, leaving 11 bases between the germline ends. CDR3 size: 12 residues. From germline, CDR1 is MRHNA and CDR2 SNTAGT. CDR3 nucleotide sequence: TGTGCCAGTACAGAGGGAGACAATGAGCAGTTCTTC. Protein product: CASTEGDNEQFF.

With respect to this clonotype: The junction differs from germline at one of its ends, possibly a read error. V and J are TRBV12-3 or TRBV12-4 and TRBJ1-4, with D possibly TRBD1 on 6 matching bases. The CDR3 loop spans 16 amino acids. For the CDR3, the DNA is TGTGCCGGCAGTTACTCCGGGACACGGAGGGATTTGGGACTGTTTTTT. Its translation is CAGSYSGTRRDLGLFF.

This clonotype has just a few counts. The J gene is TRBJ2-5, the V gene TRBV18; D is unclear. The end of the DNA aligns better with TRBJ2-1, so the J call may be wrong. CDR1 is KGHSH and CDR2 is LQKENI in the germline V gene. CDR3 length: 16 amino acids. In nucleotides, the CDR3 is TGTGCCAGCTCCACCACCGAAGCAGGAGTCCACAATGAGCAGTTCTTC. It codes for CASSTTEAGVHNEQFF.

This clonotype was observed a few times. The gene calls are TRBV7-9 and TRBJ2-4, with a possible D match to TRBD2 (5 bases). This CDR3 is built from 13 residues. V was shortened by 2 bases and J by 7 bases, with 9 bases between the two germline ends. CDR1 SEHNR and CDR2 FQNEAQ come from the germline V gene (reference sequence). Here the CDR3 reads CASSLNEGNIQYF. CDR3 bases: TGTGCCAGCAGCTTAAACGAGGGTAACATTCAGTACTTC.

The J gene is TRBJ2-5, the V gene TRBV10-3, with 12 bases that match TRBD1. Matching the DNA end better, TRBJ2-1 makes the J call doubtful. This CDR3 comprises 16 residues. Germline CDR1 is ENHRY and CDR2 is SYGVKD. CDR3 DNA: TGTGCCATCAGTGAGCCGCCGGGACAGGGGGCGAATGAGCAGTTCTTC. Protein product: CAISEPPGQGANEQFF.

This clonotype was recorded many times. Written as DNA, the CDR3 is TGTGCCAGCAGTGACCACTCGGGCCCTGGGGCCAACGTCCTGACTTTC. Protein: CASSDHSGPGANVLTF. The genes are TRBV7-9 and TRBJ2-6; D is ambiguous. Germline V gene sequence: CDR1 SEHNR, CDR2 FQNEAQ (reference sequence). The CDR3 contains 16 residues. V lost 6 bases and J lost 2, with 14 bases in between.

This clonotype was seen a handful of times. CDR3 sequence: CASSFLLGSGETQYF. CDR3 bases: TGTGCCAGCAGCTTCCTCCTGGGGTCGGGAGAGACCCAGTACTTC. The chain employs TRBV5-6 and TRBJ2-5; unclear D gene. The germline V gene has CDR1 SGHDT and CDR2 YYEEEE. V was clipped by 2 bases and J by 4 bases, with 15 bases between them. The CDR3 contains 15 residues.